The source of this T cell receptor (beta chain) is a study of shared clonotypes between healthy human individuals (dated by TCRdb to 2018 to 2021). General notes on the study: The cohort included three men and two women between 18 and 49 years of age. Different laboratories and diverse techniques were used to prepare libraries and sequence TCR repertoires, to increase sequencing depth and limit assay-specific biases. Leukapheresis yielded between about 0.85 and 9.5 billion PBMCs per donor. To estimate repertoire size and how much clonotypes are shared between individuals, the study performed deep sequencing of blood TCR repertoires from roughly five healthy adults.

Beyond this particular receptor, the publication reports: Pairwise subsampling indicated that sequencing depth was expected to affect the degree of clonotype sharing among donors. Only blood was sampled, and tissue TCR repertoires likely differ from those in blood. The small number of donors limited the genetic and exposure-history diversity represented.

The donors were healthy, HIV-negative adults who had no recently reported acute infections or vaccinations. Only Caucasian adults living in Nashville, Tennessee, USA were represented among the donors. For unsorted samples, tens of millions of PBMCs were counted, and genomic DNA was extracted using the QIAamp DNA Blood Mini kit. Blood was obtained by leukapheresis, after which PBMCs were separated by Ficoll-Histopaque density gradient centrifugation and cryopreserved in liquid nitrogen vapor phase. Using the deep immunoSEQ assay, multiplex PCR amplified TCR CDR3 regions from genomic DNA. Extracted genomic DNA from each cell subset was spread evenly across all wells of several immunoSEQ 96-well plates, with each plate serving as a replicate. For unsorted PBMC, about 300 ng genomic DNA, equal to 30,000 or so T cell genomes, was loaded into each replicate PCR. Genomic DNA from unsorted PBMC was sequenced over ten immunoSEQ deep assay plates. Purified libraries were measured with a Qubit 3.0 fluorometer, size-checked on a Bioanalyzer 2100, and measured again with the KAPA Library Quantification kit. Every immunoSEQ 96-well plate was sequenced on a separate single-read 150-cycle Illumina NextSeq 550 flow cell. The original methods were these. Because only junctional sequences without quality scores were contained in the immunoSEQ output, filtering matching that applied to full-length reads could not be performed. To assign V/J genes and CDR3, sequences were annotated using PyIR, a Python wrapper for IgBLAST v1.9, with IMGT germline references. Any read was removed if the V/J assignment was weak (E-value above 1e-6), the CDR3 was missing, or the read contained stop codons, out-of-frame junctions, or ambiguous translated residues. A V3J clonotype was defined by an identical inferred V gene, J gene, and CDR3 amino acid sequence. Percentage overlap between repertoires was calculated by dividing the number of shared unique clonotypes by the size of the smaller repertoire. Three approaches were used to assess repertoire richness: RTK rarefaction, the Chao1 estimator, and Recon v2.1 estimates of unobserved clonotypes. Imported from immuneACCESS, the table was reduced by TCRdb to in-frame sequences with V and J called. These copies leave out some clones; in studies compared against another copy, an unresolved V gene accounts for under half, and the cause of the remainder is not known. The V and J calls and clone size were taken over from that table, and D and trimming were inferred from the DNA. Counted in this sample were fewer than 650,000 clones; around 77% of them appeared once. Of the sample, 12% falls within the top ten clones.

CDR3 length: 14 amino acids, cysteine to phenylalanine. Solely the CDR3 DNA is kept, with 42 bases framed from the first base. Sequences GTSNPN (CDR1) and SVGIG (CDR2) are obtained from the germline V gene (reference sequence). This clone appeared a single time. Its antigen specificity is not known. No base-level quality is on record; no much larger clone is a single base apart. The sequencing sample was made of PBMCs. Recombination joined TRBV30 with TRBJ2-5; no D gene is confidently identified. The last part of the DNA fits TRBJ2-7 better; the J call may be wrong. This TCR was sampled from a woman in her thirties or forties in good health. Some clones in this sample may be carry-over from other donors' samples. The sequence in DNA is TGTGCCTGGAGTGTTGGTCCGACATCCTACGAGCAGTACTTC. Its product reads: CAWSVGPTSYEQYF.